These 3 T cell receptor beta chains originate from one sample sequenced in a study of CD8+CD57+ T cells in acquired aplastic anemia. The sequenced patients had an expansion of CD8+CD57+ cells seen by flow cytometry. It was genomic DNA that served as the template for profiling TCR beta VDJ and CDR3. TCRdb used MiXCR to reprocess the reads, holding one entry per CDR3 protein. The table shows approximately 57,000 distinct CDR3 sequences, with roughly three fifths occurring only once. Sequenced sample: sorted CD4+, CD8+, or CD8+CD57+ T cells (not recorded which) from PBMCs. The receptors shown here come from a human donor with aplastic anemia.

V and J are TRBV10-3 and TRBJ2-2, with 11 bases fitting TRBD2. From germline, CDR1 is ENHRY and CDR2 SYGVKD. This CDR3 has 17 amino acids. The V segment lost 7 bases and the J segment 1 base; nucleotides outside the gene matches: 8. The CDR3: CAITQPGLAENTGELFF. The CDR3 nucleotides read TGTGCCATCACCCAACCGGGACTAGCGGAGAACACCGGGGAGCTGTTTTTT.

The chain carries TRBV24-1 and TRBJ2-5; 7 bases line up with TRBD2. CDR1 and CDR2 (germline): KGHDR, SFDVKD. The CDR3 is made up of 16 amino acids. V lost 1 base and J lost 2; bases outside the gene matches: 6. The DNA for the CDR3 is TGTGCCACCAGTGATTTACGGGGGGATTCGCAAGAGACCCAGTACTTC. Amino acids: CATSDLRGDSQETQYF.

The CDR3 loop is CASSLPRGNYGYTF. Written as DNA, the CDR3 is TGCGCCAGCAGCTTGCCAAGGGGGAACTATGGCTACACCTTC. This chain links TRBV5-1 with TRBJ1-2; D might be TRBD1 (6 bases). The CDR3 runs to 14 residues. Germline V lookup: CDR1 SGHRS, CDR2 YFSETQ. The V end lost 1 base, the J end lost 2 bases, and 9 bases lay between the germline ends.